This T cell receptor (beta chain) was recorded in a study of blood T cell repertoires in COVID-19. As for the study in general: In each case, the material was cDNA or gDNA derived from T cells, B-cell-depleted T cells, or PBMCs.

Germline V gene lookup returns CDR1 DFQATT and CDR2 SNEGSKA (reference sequence). J gave up 6 bases and V 3 bases, and 8 bases lay outside the gene matches. The CDR3 is 15 amino acids. Per the original methods: Researchers report that nucleated cell counts were estimated from reference gene primer amplification. The repertoire was sequenced with immunoSEQ multiplex PCR; TCRdb's copy has only in-frame clones and lacks some. That table supplies the V and J calls and clone size; D and trimming were determined from the DNA. Of some 430,000 clones in the sample, around 91% were seen once. The sequence derives from a man younger than 35 who had recovered from COVID-19. The material sequenced was PBMCs or T cells enriched from blood (not recorded which). The V call is TRBV20-1, the J call TRBJ2-2; 9 nucleotides agree with TRBD1. The CDR3 nucleotides are TGCAGTGCTAGTCCCGGGACAGGGATTTCCGGGGAGCTGTTTTTT. It specifies CSASPGTGISGELFF.